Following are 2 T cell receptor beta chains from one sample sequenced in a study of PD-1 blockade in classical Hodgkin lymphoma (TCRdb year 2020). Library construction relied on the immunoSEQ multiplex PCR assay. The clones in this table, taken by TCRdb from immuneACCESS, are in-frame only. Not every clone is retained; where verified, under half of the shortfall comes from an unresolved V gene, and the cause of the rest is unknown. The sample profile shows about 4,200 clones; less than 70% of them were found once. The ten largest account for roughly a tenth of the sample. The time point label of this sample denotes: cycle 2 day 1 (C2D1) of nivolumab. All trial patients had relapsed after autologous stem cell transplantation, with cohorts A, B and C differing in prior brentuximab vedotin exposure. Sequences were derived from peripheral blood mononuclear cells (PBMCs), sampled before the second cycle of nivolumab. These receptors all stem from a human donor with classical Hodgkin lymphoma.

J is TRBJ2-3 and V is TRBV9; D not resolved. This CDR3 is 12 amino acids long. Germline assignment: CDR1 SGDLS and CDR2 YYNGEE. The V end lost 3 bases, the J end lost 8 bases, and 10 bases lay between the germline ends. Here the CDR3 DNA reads TGTGCCAGCAGCGAGCCCAGAGCTACGCAGTATTTT. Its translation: CASSEPRATQYF.

The CDR3 region has the DNA TGTGCCAGCACCCTGTTAAGGGCTGGACAAGAGACCCAGTACTTC. Its protein product is CASTLLRAGQETQYF. The rearrangement links TRBV7-2 to TRBJ2-5, with D unresolved. Germline CDR1 and CDR2: SGHTA and FQGNSA. This CDR3 region has 15 residues. The V gene lost 7 bases and the J gene lost 2 bases, with 17 bases spanning the gap.